The rows below give T cell receptor beta chains drawn from one sample of a study of control samples from healthy donors and cancer patients. Libraries were prepared by immunoSEQ multiplex PCR; TCRdb keeps only in-frame clonotypes and omits some of them. The sample has approximately 150,000 clones; 90% to 95% are singletons. The sample comprised blood. The source of these receptors is a woman aged 18-29 years in good health. CDR3s include the opening cysteine and the closing phenylalanine or tryptophan. The order of the fields is clone size, V gene, D gene, J gene, CDR3 DNA, CDR3 protein. A D gene is named only where the DNA matches it firmly. Part of the rows lack a size; the others show once, few, many or a class for expanded clones.

>-|TRBV19|TRBD1|TRBJ1-1
TGTGCCAGTCGACAGGGGGCCGGCACTGAAGCTTTCTTT
CASRQGAGTEAFF
>-|TRBV12-3/TRBV12-4|-|TRBJ2-5
TGTGCCAGCGGCGGAGAGACCCAGTACTTC
CASGGETQYF
>-|TRBV3-1/TRBV3-2|-|TRBJ1-5
TGTGCCAGCAGTCTCGAGGGTCAGCCCCAGCATTTT
CASSLEGQPQHF
>-|TRBV6-5|-|TRBJ2-7
TGTGCCAGCAGTTACTCCCAGGGGAACTCCTACGAGCAGTACTTC
CASSYSQGNSYEQYF
>-|TRBV2|-|TRBJ2-7
TGTGCCAGCATGGGCAGGGGCCTCGAGCAGTACTTC
CASMGRGLEQYF
>-|TRBV9|-|TRBJ2-7
TGTGCCAGCAGCGCAGACATGGTTTCCTACGAGCAGTACTTC
CASSADMVSYEQYF
>-|TRBV28|-|TRBJ2-5
TGTGCCAGCAGGCCTAGGACATTAGGCCAAGAGACCCAGTACTTC
CASRPRTLGQETQYF
>-|TRBV6-5|-|TRBJ1-3
TGTGCCAGCCACCCTCAGTGGACTGGAAACACCATATATTTT
CASHPQWTGNTIYF
>once|TRBV18|TRBD1|TRBJ1-1
TGTGCCAGCTCGGAAACGGCAGGGGGGAACACTGAAGCTTTCTTT
CASSETAGGNTEAFF
>-|TRBV5-6|-|TRBJ1-5
TGTGCCAGCAGCTTGGCGCTCAGCAATCAGCCCCAGCATTTT
CASSLALSNQPQHF
>-|TRBV4-1|-|TRBJ1-1
TGCGCCAGCAGCCCCAGGGGAGAGCCCAGGATGAACACTGAAGCTTTCTTT
CASSPRGEPRMNTEAFF
>-|TRBV20-1|-|TRBJ2-7
TGCAGTGCTAGTATGGCGCCAAACTACGAGCAGTACTTC
CSASMAPNYEQYF
>-|TRBV19|-|TRBJ1-1
TGTGCCAGTAGAGCCCTTGGGACACCCAACACTGAAGCTTTCTTT
CASRALGTPNTEAFF
>once|TRBV12-3/TRBV12-4|-|TRBJ1-4
TGTGCCAGCATGCAGGGGAGAGGTGAAAAACTGTTTTTT
CASMQGRGEKLFF
>once|TRBV6-6|-|TRBJ1-1
TGTGCCAGCACCCAGGGTCGGCTGACAAGGGAATCTGAAGCTTTCTTT
CASTQGRLTRESEAFF
>-|TRBV19|-|TRBJ1-2
TGTGCCAGTAGTAGGGAGACATTTTCTAACTATGGCTACACCTTC
CASSRETFSNYGYTF
>-|TRBV28|TRBD2|TRBJ2-7
TGTGCCAGCAGGGGGACTAGCGGGGGTCCCTACGAGCAGTACTTC
CASRGTSGGPYEQYF
>-|TRBV28|TRBD1|TRBJ1-2
TGTGCCAGCAGTCCTCAGGGGGTTGCCTATGGCTACACCTTC
CASSPQGVAYGYTF
>-|TRBV5-6|TRBD2|TRBJ2-4
TGTGCCAGCAGCTCCGCCCTCGGGGGGGACATTCAGTACTTC
CASSSALGGDIQYF
>-|TRBV15|-|TRBJ1-1
TGTGCCACCAGCAGATCGGGTGGGACTGAAGCTTTCTTT
CATSRSGGTEAFF
>-|TRBV29-1|TRBD2|TRBJ2-7
TGCAGCGTTGGGGAACCACTAGCGGTCCCTCCCTACGAGCAGTACTTC
CSVGEPLAVPPYEQYF
>-|TRBV2|-|TRBJ2-3
TGTGCCAGCAGTCCTTACTCAGATACGCAGTATTTT
CASSPYSDTQYF